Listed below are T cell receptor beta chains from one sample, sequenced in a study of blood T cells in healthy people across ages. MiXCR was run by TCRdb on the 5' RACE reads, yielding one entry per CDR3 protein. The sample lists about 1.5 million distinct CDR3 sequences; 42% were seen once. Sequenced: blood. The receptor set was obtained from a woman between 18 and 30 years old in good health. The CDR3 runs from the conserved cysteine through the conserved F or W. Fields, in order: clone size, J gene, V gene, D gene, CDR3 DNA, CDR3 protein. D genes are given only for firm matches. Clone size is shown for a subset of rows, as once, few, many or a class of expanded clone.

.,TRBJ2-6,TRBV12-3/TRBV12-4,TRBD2,TGTGCCAGCAGTTTATCAGCGGGGGGGGCCAACGTCCTGACTTTC,CASSLSAGGANVLTF
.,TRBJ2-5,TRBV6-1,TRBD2,TGTGCCAGCAGTGTAACTAGCGGCCAAGTTCCAGAGACCCAGTACTTC,CASSVTSGQVPETQYF
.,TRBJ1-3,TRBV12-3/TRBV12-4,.,TGTGCCAGCAGTTTAGATCCGGGGTCGGAGAACACCATATATTTT,CASSLDPGSENTIYF
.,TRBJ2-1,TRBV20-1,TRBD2,TGCAGTGCTCCCCCCCTAGCGGGGCACTACAATGAGCAGTTCTTC,CSAPPLAGHYNEQFF
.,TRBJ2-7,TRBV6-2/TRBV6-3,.,TGTGCCAGCAGTTTCCTTGGGGGGCGGGAATCCTACGAGCAGTACTTC,CASSFLGGRESYEQYF
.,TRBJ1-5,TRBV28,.,TGTGCCAGCAGTTCCAACAGAGACAGTAGGTCGCATTTT,CASSSNRDSRSHF
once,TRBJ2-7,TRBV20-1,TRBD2,TGCAGTGCTAGAGTGGTAGCGGGAGGGACGGGGTCCTACAATGCGCAGTACTTC,CSARVVAGGTGSYNAQYF
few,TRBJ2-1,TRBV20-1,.,TGCAGTGCGGATTCGGACATATACAATGAGCAGTTCTTC,CSADSDIYNEQFF
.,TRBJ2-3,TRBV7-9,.,TGTGCCACCAACCCGGACTCCGCAGATACGCAGTATTTT,CATNPDSADTQYF
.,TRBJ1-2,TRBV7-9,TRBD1,TGTGCCAGCAGCATAAGTGGGACAGGGATCGGCTACACCTTC,CASSISGTGIGYTF
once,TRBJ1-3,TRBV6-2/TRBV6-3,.,TGTGCCAGCAGTTACGGGCCCTCTGGAAACACCATATATTTT,CASSYGPSGNTIYF
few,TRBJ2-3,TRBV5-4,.,TGTGCCAGCAGCAGAGAACCCGGGGCAGTAGATACGCAGTATTTT,CASSREPGAVDTQYF
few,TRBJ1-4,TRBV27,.,TGTGCCAGCAGTTTGGCGAGGAGGGAAAAACTGTTTTTT,CASSLARREKLFF
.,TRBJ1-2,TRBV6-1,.,TGTGCCAGCAGTACCAGAGATGCGCTCTCAACTAACTATGGCTACACCTTC,CASSTRDALSTNYGYTF
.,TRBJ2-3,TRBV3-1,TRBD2,TGTGCCAGCAGCCTTAGCGGGAAGGGTACGCAGTATTTT,CASSLSGKGTQYF
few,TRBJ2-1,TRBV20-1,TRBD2,TGCAGTGCTCCCTTGGGGTTCAGACTAGCGGCTTACAATGAGCAGTTCTTC,CSAPLGFRLAAYNEQFF
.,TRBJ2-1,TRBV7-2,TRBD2,TGTGCCAGCAGCTTAGAAGGGACTAGCGGGAGGGCAGATCGGGAGTTCTTC,CASSLEGTSGRADREFF
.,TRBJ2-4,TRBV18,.,TGTGCCAGCTCACCACCCCATGGGACTGGGGAAAACATTCAGTACTTC,CASSPPHGTGENIQYF
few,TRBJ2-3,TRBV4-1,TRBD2,TGCGCCAGCAGCCAGCGACCTAGCGGGAGTATAAATACGCAGTATTTT,CASSQRPSGSINTQYF
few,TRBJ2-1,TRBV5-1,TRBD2,TGCGCCAGCAGCCTCCAGCGGGACTCCTACAATGAGCAGTTCTTC,CASSLQRDSYNEQFF
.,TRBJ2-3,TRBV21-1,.,TGTGCCAGCAGCAAAGCCTCAGATCGGGCTCCGGAGGGCGCAGATACGCAGTATTTT,CASSKASDRAPEGADTQYF
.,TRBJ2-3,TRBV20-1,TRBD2,TGCAGTGCCCCTACCGGGACTAGCGGAAGACGCACAGATACGCAGTATTTT,CSAPTGTSGRRTDTQYF
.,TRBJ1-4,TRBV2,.,TGTGCCAGCAGTGTGGGACCGCTTAATGAAAAACTGTTTTTT,CASSVGPLNEKLFF
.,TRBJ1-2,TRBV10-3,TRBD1,TGTGCCATCAGCGTGGACAGGAGCTATGGCTACACCTTC,CAISVDRSYGYTF
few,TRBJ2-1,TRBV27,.,TGTGCCAGCAGTCCTGCCGACTCGCTCGGGTCGGCTGAGCAGTTCTTC,CASSPADSLGSAEQFF
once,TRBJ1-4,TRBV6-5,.,TGTGTCAGCAGTACCGCAGGGCTTGGAGAAAAACTGTTTTTT,CVSSTAGLGEKLFF
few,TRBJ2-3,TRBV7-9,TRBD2,TGTGCCAGCAGCTTAGAACTTGGGGGGGGCACAGATACGCAGTATTTT,CASSLELGGGTDTQYF
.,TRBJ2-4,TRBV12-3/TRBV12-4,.,TGTGCCAGCAGTTGGGACGGTTTAAACATTCAGTACTTC,CASSWDGLNIQYF
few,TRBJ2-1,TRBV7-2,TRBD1,TGTGCCAGCAGCGACCGGACAGGGAGTGAGCAGTTCTTC,CASSDRTGSEQFF
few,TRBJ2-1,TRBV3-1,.,TGTGCCAGCAGCCAGGGACCCGTTGCTAGTAATGAGCAGTTCTTC,CASSQGPVASNEQFF
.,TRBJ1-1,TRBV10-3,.,TGTGCCATCAGTGAATCCAACACTGAAGCTTTCTTT,CAISESNTEAFF
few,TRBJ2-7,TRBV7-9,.,TGTGCCAGCAGCATTCCGCAGGCATACGAGCAGTACTTC,CASSIPQAYEQYF
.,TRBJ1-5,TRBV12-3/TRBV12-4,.,TGTGCCAGCAGTTCCGGGTCCGAGACGTCCCAGCATTTT,CASSSGSETSQHF
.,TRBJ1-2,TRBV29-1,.,TGCAGCGCTGCGTCTGGCTATGGCTACACCTTC,CSAASGYGYTF
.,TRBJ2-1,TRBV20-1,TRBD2,TGCAGTGCTAGAGATGAAGGACTAGCGGGGGGAAACCCTACCCTATTCTCCAATGAGCAGTTCTTC,CSARDEGLAGGNPTLFSNEQFF
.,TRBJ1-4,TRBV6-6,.,TGTGCCAGCAGTTTCGGGGGGCCTGAAAAACTGTTTTTT,CASSFGGPEKLFF
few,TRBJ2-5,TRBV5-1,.,TGCGCCAGCAGCTCAACCCCCCAAGAGACCCAGTACTTC,CASSSTPQETQYF
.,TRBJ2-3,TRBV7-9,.,TGTGCCAGCAGCCGGTGGCAGGCTAGAGATACGCAGTATTTT,CASSRWQARDTQYF
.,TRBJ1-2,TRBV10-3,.,TGTGCCATCAGTGAGGATGAGGGAGCGAGAGGCTACACCTTC,CAISEDEGARGYTF
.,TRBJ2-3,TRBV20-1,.,TGCAGTGCTCCGGGTCGCACAGCTACGCAGTATTTT,CSAPGRTATQYF
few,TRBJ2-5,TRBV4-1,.,TGCGCCAGCAGCCGCCTTCTAGATGTAGAGACCCAGTACTTC,CASSRLLDVETQYF
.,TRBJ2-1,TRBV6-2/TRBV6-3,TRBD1,TGTGCCAGCAGTTGGGACAGAAACAATGAGCAGTTCTTC,CASSWDRNNEQFF
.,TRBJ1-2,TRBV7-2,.,TGTGCCAGCAGCTTAGGGGCGTATAACTATGGCTACACCTTC,CASSLGAYNYGYTF
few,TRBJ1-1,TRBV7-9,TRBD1,TGTGCCAGCAGCGCCACCCAGGGGGCCACTGAAGCTTTCTTT,CASSATQGATEAFF
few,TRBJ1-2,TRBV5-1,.,TGCGCCAGCAGCGCCACGGACGGCTATGGCTACACCTTC,CASSATDGYGYTF
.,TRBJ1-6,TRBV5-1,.,TGCGCCAGCAGCTTGAAGAACTCCGGACAGACCTATAATTCACCCCTCCACTTT,CASSLKNSGQTYNSPLHF
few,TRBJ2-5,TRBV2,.,TGTGCCAGCCTTGACCGGGGCCCTCAAGAGACCCAGTACTTC,CASLDRGPQETQYF
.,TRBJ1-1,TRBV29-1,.,TGCAGCGTTCACATATCCCCCACTGAAGCTTTCTTT,CSVHISPTEAFF
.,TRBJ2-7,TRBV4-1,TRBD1,TGCGCCAGCAGCCAAGTAGGACAGGACTTCGACGAGCAGTACTTC,CASSQVGQDFDEQYF
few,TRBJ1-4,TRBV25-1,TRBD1,TGTGCCAGTAGAATAGGACAGGGGGGAGGAACTAATGAAAAACTGTTTTTT,CASRIGQGGGTNEKLFF
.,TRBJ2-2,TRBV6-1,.,TGTGCCAGCAGTGACGGAGGTACCGGGGAGCTGTTTTTT,CASSDGGTGELFF
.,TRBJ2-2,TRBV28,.,TGTGCCAGCAGCCCAGACAGGAGTTCGAACACCGGGGAGCTGTTTTTT,CASSPDRSSNTGELFF
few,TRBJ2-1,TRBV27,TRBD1,TGTGCCAGCGGGACAGGGGGCTTTAATGAGCAGTTCTTC,CASGTGGFNEQFF
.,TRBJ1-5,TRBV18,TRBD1,TGTGCCAGTGCGGGACAGGATAATCAGCCCCAGCATTTT,CASAGQDNQPQHF
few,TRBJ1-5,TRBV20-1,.,TGCAGTGCGGATCAGAGGTATCAGCCCCAGCATTTT,CSADQRYQPQHF
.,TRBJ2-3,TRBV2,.,TGTGCCAGCAGCGAATGGGTAACCCAGGATACGCAGTATTTT,CASSEWVTQDTQYF